The sample holds many counts of the clone carrying this TCR beta chain. Its antigen is undetermined. Trimming at V came to 10 bases and at J to 5 bases, leaving 10 bases not matched to a gene. This CDR3 contains 15 residues. The data belong to a study of T cell repertoires in cytomegalovirus infection. Study as a whole: Matching HLA type and CMV infection were both indicated by public TCR beta signatures.

Findings and limits, study-wide: CMV carriers having the relevant HLA were flagged by cumulative public TCR beta family frequency. The ex vivo response showed dominance by HLA-C-restricted CMV-specific TCR beta clonotypes.

TCRdb processed the reads anew with MiXCR; each CDR3 protein has one entry. The sample lists 250,000 to 300,000 distinct CDR3 sequences; roughly 9% were seen once. Material for sequencing was PBMCs. This TCR derives from a human donor in good health (CMV status not recorded). Some clones in this sample may be carry-over from other donors' samples. V and J are TRBV12-3 or TRBV12-4 and TRBJ2-1, with TRBD2 matching over 11 bases. The CDR3 nucleotides read TGTGCCACCAAAGAGGGACTAGCGGCACACAATGAGCAGTTCTTC. Its protein product is CATKEGLAAHNEQFF.